This TCR beta chain was recorded in a study of shared T cell receptors in the human thymus. Generated by immunoSEQ multiplex PCR, the TCRdb table keeps only in-frame clones and is missing some. The sample lists under 850,000 clones, roughly 90% occurring once. J gave up 7 bases and V 3 bases, and 8 bases lay outside the gene matches. The CDR3 is 15 residues long. Per the germline V gene, CDR1 is SGDLS and CDR2 is YYNGEE. This same sample was also part of a study on human thymus T cells. That source notes: Thymic resections from corrective heart surgery supplied the tissue.

The specimen sequenced was thymocytes. This TCR derives from a boy less than two years old with a congenital heart defect. The chain joins TRBV9 to TRBJ2-2; 8 bases are shared with TRBD1. CDR3 sequence: CASSADQGAGGELFF. The CDR3 bases are TGTGCCAGCAGCGCCGACCAGGGGGCCGGCGGGGAGCTGTTTTTT. The whole variable domain, remainder taken from reference TRBV9 and TRBJ2-2, is DSGVTQTPKHLITATGQRVTLRCSPRSGDLSVYWYQQSLDQGLQFLIQYYNGEERAKGNILERFSAQQFPDLHSELNLSSLELGDSALYFCASSADQGAGGELFFGEGSRLTVL.